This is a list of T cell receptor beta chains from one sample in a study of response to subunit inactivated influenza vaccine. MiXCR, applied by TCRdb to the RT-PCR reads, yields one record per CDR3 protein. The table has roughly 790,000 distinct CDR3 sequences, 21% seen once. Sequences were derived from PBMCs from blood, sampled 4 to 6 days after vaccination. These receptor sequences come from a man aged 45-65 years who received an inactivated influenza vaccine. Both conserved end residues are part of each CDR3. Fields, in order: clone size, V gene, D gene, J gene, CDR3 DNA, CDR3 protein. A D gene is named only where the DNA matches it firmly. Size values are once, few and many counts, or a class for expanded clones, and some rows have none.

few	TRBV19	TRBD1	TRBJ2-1	TGTGCCAGTAGTACGGAGGACAGGGGGAATGAGCAGTTCTTC	CASSTEDRGNEQFF
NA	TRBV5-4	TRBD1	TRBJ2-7	TGTGCCAGCAGCTTGTTACTCCAGGGGGCTATCGGTAGCGAGCAGTACTTC	CASSLLLQGAIGSEQYF
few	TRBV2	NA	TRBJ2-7	TGTGCCAGCAAGGCCTACGAGCAGTACTTC	CASKAYEQYF
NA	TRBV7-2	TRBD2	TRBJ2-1	TGTGCCAGCAGCCCTTGGACTAGCGGGAGGGCCTATGAGCAGTTCTTC	CASSPWTSGRAYEQFF
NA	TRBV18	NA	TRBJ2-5	TGTGCCAGCTCACTTGACTGGTCGGAGACCCAGTACTTC	CASSLDWSETQYF
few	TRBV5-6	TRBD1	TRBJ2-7	TGTGCCAGCAGCTTGGGGCAGAGGGGGACAGGGGAGTACTTC	CASSLGQRGTGEYF
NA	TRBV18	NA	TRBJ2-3	TGTGCCAGCTCACCACCGGACTCCTCGGGGTATCTGCAGTATTTT	CASSPPDSSGYLQYF
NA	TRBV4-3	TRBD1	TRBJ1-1	TGCGCCAGCAGCCAAGATTGGTCGCAGGGGGCCTCTTTCTTT	CASSQDWSQGASFF
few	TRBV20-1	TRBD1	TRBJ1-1	TGCAGTGCTACAGGGGGCGCGGGCACTGAAGCTTTCTTT	CSATGGAGTEAFF
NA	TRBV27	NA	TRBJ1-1	TGTGCCAGCAGTGTTTCCAGGGGTCCTGAAGCTTTCTTT	CASSVSRGPEAFF
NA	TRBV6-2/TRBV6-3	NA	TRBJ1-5	TGTGCCAGCTCCCGGGACGGAGCTCATAGCAATCAGCCCCAGCATTTT	CASSRDGAHSNQPQHF
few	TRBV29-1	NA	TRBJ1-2	TGCAGCGTTGAAGGGGCAGGGGCAGGCGGCTACACCTTC	CSVEGAGAGGYTF
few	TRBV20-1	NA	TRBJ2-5	TGCAGTGCTAGTGTGGGGCCCGGTTACCAAGAGACCCAGTACTTC	CSASVGPGYQETQYF
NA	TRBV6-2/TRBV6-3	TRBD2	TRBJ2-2	TGTGCCAGCAGCCCCCTTCCTAGCGGGAGGCGGGGCACCGGGGAGCTGTTTTTT	CASSPLPSGRRGTGELFF
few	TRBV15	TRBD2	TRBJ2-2	TGTGCCACCAGCCTCTCCCGGACTAGCGGATTGGAGCTGTTTTTT	CATSLSRTSGLELFF
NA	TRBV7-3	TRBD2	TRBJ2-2	TGTGCCAGCAGCCCCGCGGGAGATCGCGGCGGGGAGCTGTTTTTT	CASSPAGDRGGELFF
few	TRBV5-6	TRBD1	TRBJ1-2	TGTGCCAGCAGCTGGGGGACAGCCGGTATTTATGGCTACACCTTC	CASSWGTAGIYGYTF
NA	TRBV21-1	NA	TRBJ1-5	TGTGCCAGCAGCAAGAAACTACGGACAGGGGGCGGTCAGCCCCAGCATTTT	CASSKKLRTGGGQPQHF
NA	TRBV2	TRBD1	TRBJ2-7	TGTGCCAGCAGGGCCGGGACAGGGAAGGGCGAGCAGTACTTC	CASRAGTGKGEQYF
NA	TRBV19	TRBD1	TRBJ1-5	TGTGCCAGTACCGCTGCGGACAGGGAGAATCAGCCCCAGCATTTT	CASTAADRENQPQHF
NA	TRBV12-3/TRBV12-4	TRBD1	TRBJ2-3	TGTGCCAGCAGTCGCAGACAGGGTTTCGGGTCAGATACGCAGTATTTT	CASSRRQGFGSDTQYF
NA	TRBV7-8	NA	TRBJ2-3	TGTGCCAGCAGCCCCAGGGGTCGAGATACGCAGTATTTT	CASSPRGRDTQYF
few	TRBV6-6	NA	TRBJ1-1	TGTGCCTGCCGGGGGGGATCTGGCACTGAAGCTTTCTTT	CACRGGSGTEAFF
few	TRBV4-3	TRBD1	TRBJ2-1	TGCGCCAGCAGCCAAGAAACGGCAGGGGGCAAGTTCTTC	CASSQETAGGKFF
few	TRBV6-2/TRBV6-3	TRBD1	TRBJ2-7	TGTGCCAGCAGGACAGGGGGCCCCATCTACGAGCAGTACTTC	CASRTGGPIYEQYF
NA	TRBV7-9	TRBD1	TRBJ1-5	TGTGCCAGCAGCTTAGGTGACAGGGCCCATCAGCCCCAGCATTTT	CASSLGDRAHQPQHF
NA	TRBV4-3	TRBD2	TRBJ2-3	TGCGCCAGCAGCCAAGATCCAGCGGGACCCCCAGATACGCAGTATTTT	CASSQDPAGPPDTQYF
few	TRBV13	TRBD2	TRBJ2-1	TGTGCCAGCAGGGGGGGAGGGGATTACAATGAGCAGTTCTTC	CASRGGGDYNEQFF
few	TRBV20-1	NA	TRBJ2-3	TGCAGTGCATACACAGATACGCAGTATTTT	CSAYTDTQYF
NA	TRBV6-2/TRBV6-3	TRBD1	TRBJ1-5	TGTGCCAGCAGTCAGGGACAGAGGCTCAATCAGCCCCAGCATTTT	CASSQGQRLNQPQHF
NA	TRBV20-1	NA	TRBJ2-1	TGCAGTGCCCGAACCGGGCAGGGGATCTACAATGAGCAGTTCTTC	CSARTGQGIYNEQFF
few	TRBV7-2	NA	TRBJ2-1	TGTGCCAGCAGCAATGCCGGGACCAGATCCTACAATGAGCAGTTCTTC	CASSNAGTRSYNEQFF
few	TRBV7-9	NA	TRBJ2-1	TGTGCCAGCAGCCCGCCCTCCTACACGAATGAGCAGTTCTTC	CASSPPSYTNEQFF